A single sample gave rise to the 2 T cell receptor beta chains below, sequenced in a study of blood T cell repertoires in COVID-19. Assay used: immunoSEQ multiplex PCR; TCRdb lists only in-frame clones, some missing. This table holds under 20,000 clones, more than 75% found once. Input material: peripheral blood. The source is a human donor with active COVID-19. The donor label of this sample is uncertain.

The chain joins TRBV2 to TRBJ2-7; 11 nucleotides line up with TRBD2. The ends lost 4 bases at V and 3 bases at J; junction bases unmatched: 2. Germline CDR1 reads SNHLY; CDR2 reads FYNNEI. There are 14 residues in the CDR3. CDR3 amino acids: CASSGLAGFYEQYF. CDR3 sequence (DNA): TGTGCCAGCAGTGGACTAGCGGGGTTCTACGAGCAGTACTTC. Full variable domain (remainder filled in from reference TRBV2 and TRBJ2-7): EPEVTQTPSHQVTQMGQEVILRCVPISNHLYFYWYRQILGQKVEFLVSFYNNEISEKSEIFDDQFSVERPDGSNFTLKIRSTKLEDSAMYFCASSGLAGFYEQYFGPGTRLTVT.

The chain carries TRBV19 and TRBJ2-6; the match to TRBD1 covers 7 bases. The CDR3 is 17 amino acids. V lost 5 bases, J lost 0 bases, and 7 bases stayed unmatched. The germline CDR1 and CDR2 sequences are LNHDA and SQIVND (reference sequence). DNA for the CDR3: TGTGCCAGTAGTCCTGACAGGGTATCCTCTGGGGCCAACGTCCTGACTTTC. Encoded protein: CASSPDRVSSGANVLTF.